This T cell receptor (beta chain) appears in the sequencing data of a study of Graves' ophthalmopathy and Graves' hyperthyroidism. Sample share makes this clonotype medium-sized. Each hyperthyroidism patient was newly diagnosed, with under 2 months' duration, and aged 18 to 65. Losses at the gene ends were 4 bases for V and 10 bases for J; bases not matched to a gene: 6. This CDR3 is built from 12 residues. Germline V CDR1 and CDR2: SGHTA, FQGNSA. Amplification from RNA transcripts yielded the TCR beta CDR3 regions. RT-PCR with HTBI primers came first, then second-round multiplex PCR. TCRdb re-called the multiplex PCR reads through MiXCR, storing one row per CDR3 protein. The data hold over 15,000 distinct CDR3 sequences, with 46% observed a single time.

Sequenced: peripheral blood. The source is a woman between 40 and 55 years old with stable Graves' hyperthyroidism. The chain is built from TRBV7-2 and TRBJ1-1; 7 nucleotides align to TRBD1. CDR3 sequence reads: CASSSYRGVAFF. The DNA of the CDR3 is TGTGCCAGCAGCTCATACAGGGGTGTAGCTTTCTTT.